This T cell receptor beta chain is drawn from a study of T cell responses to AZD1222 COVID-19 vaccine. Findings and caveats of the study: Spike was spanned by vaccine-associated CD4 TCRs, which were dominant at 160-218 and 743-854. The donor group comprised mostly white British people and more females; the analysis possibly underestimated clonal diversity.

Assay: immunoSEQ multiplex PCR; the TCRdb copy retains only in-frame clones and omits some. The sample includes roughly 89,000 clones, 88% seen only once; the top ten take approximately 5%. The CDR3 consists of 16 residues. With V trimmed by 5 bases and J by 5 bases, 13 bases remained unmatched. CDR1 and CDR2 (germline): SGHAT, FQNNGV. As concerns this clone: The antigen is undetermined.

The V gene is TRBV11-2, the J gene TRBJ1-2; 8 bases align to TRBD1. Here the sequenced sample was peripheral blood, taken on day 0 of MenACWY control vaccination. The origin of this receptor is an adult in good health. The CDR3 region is CASSQIGRGLKYGYTF. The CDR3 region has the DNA TGTGCCAGCAGCCAAATAGGCAGGGGGCTGAAGTATGGCTACACCTTC.